Only a few counts were recorded for the clone carrying this T cell receptor (beta chain). No antigen is known for it. CDR3 length: 13 amino acids. CDR1 and CDR2 (germline): MNHEY, SMNVEV (reference sequence). The germline V and J ends were trimmed by 3 bases and 2 bases, with 5 bases remaining between them. This sample was included in a study of read filtering for tumor transcriptome and immune sequencing. Study as a whole: Among patients, approximately 17 were male and 15 or so female, aged about 47 to 80 (mean approximately 64). 8 or 9 patients were R-ISS I, roughly 17 were R-ISS II, 7 were R-ISS III. Study-level findings and limits: Without single-read clonotypes, shared clonotype proportions correlated more between IR-seq and RNA-seq. Even smaller IR-seq throughput identified most shared clonotypes.

This library used about 400 ng RNA and molecular barcoded adaptors spanning alpha/delta and beta/gamma chains. TCRdb analysed the reads with MiXCR anew, one entry per CDR3 protein. The sample consists of more than 45,000 distinct CDR3 sequences, about 12% of them appearing once. The sequence derives from a donor at least 40 years old with multiple myeloma. Sequenced sample: a population of CD138-negative cells sorted from bone marrow. The V call is TRBV27, the J call TRBJ1-5; D is unclear. CDR3 region: CASSLWGNQPQHF. CDR3 bases: TGTGCCAGCAGTTTGTGGGGCAATCAGCCCCAGCATTTT.